The 10 T cell receptor beta chains below all came from one sample that was sequenced in a study of identical twins. TCRdb re-called the 5' RACE reads with MiXCR, one entry per CDR3 protein. Of approximately 620,000 distinct CDR3 sequences in the sample, around 8.6% were seen once. These data are also associated with another study on yellow fever vaccine responses in identical twins.

Sequenced: PBMCs. The receptors were sampled from a woman younger than 30 in good health.

There are a few counts of this clonotype. This chain joins TRBV6-2 or TRBV6-3 and TRBJ2-3; D is unclear. Deletions cut 6 bases from V and 2 bases from J, with 9 bases between. The germline CDR1 and CDR2 sequences are MNHEY and SVGEGT. The CDR3 spans 13 residues. This chain's CDR3 is CASRGSHTDTQYF. The CDR3 DNA is TGTGCCAGCAGAGGTTCCCACACAGATACGCAGTATTTT.

The rearrangement joins TRBV7-9 to TRBJ2-7; 8 bases are shared with TRBD1. J gave up 6 bases and V 0 bases, and 1 base lay outside the gene matches. The CDR3 sequence is 13 residues long. Germline CDR1 reads SEHNR; CDR2 reads FQNEAQ (reference sequence). For the CDR3, the DNA is TGTGCCAGCAGCTTAGCGGGACAGGTCGAGCAGTACTTC. Translation: CASSLAGQVEQYF.

The V call is TRBV12-3 or TRBV12-4, the J call TRBJ1-1, with D possibly matching TRBD1 (5 bases). V lost 10 bases and J lost 0, with 12 bases in between. The CDR3 runs to 13 residues. Written as DNA, the CDR3 is TGTGCCACCGTGGAGGGACTGAACACTGAAGCTTTCTTT. It is translated as CATVEGLNTEAFF.

This clonotype was recorded at least ten times. The chain has TRBV6-5 and TRBJ2-7; tentatively, D is TRBD1 (6 bases). CDR1 is MNHEY, CDR2 SVGAGI, per germline. Trimming cost V 6 bases and J 2 bases, with 8 bases left between them. The CDR3 loop spans 12 amino acids. CDR3 sequence reads: CASRYRAYEQYF. The CDR3 region has the DNA TGTGCCAGCAGGTACAGGGCCTACGAGCAGTACTTC.

This clonotype has ten or more counts. The rearrangement joins TRBV5-1 to TRBJ2-2, with TRBD1 as a possible D gene (6 bases). This CDR3 has 15 residues. Trimming took off 1 base at V and 4 bases at J, with 11 bases between the two ends. Germline V CDR1 and CDR2: SGHRS, YFSETQ. The CDR3 DNA sequence: TGCGCCAGCAGCTTGTCCCAGGGGACCACCGGGGAGCTGTTTTTT. Amino acids: CASSLSQGTTGELFF.

This clonotype has only a few counts. This chain links TRBV30 with TRBJ2-1, with D unclear. In germline, CDR1 is GTSNPN, CDR2 SVGIG (reference sequence). The ends were cut back, 3 bases at V and 8 bases at J, with 14 bases in the middle. This CDR3 comprises 13 residues. The CDR3 sequence is CAWRNRRWDEQFF. The CDR3 DNA is TGTGCCTGGAGGAACCGCCGGTGGGATGAGCAGTTCTTC.

The J gene is TRBJ1-1, the V gene TRBV27; no clear D gene. V shed 4 bases and J shed 5 bases, with 11 bases lying between them. CDR3 size: 13 residues. The germline V gene has CDR1 MNHEY and CDR2 SMNVEV (reference sequence). As DNA, the CDR3 is TGTGCCAGCAGTTCGGGGTTAAGGACTGAAGCTTTCTTT. Its protein product is CASSSGLRTEAFF.

V usage is TRBV9 and J usage is TRBJ2-3; possibly TRBD2 for D (6 bases). This CDR3 spans 15 amino acids. CDR1 is SGDLS and CDR2 is YYNGEE in the germline V gene. Trimming cost V 4 bases and J 6 bases, with 18 bases left between them. Written as DNA, the CDR3 is TGTGCCAGCAGCCCAGACGGGAGAGCCCAGGATACGCAGTATTTT. Protein product: CASSPDGRAQDTQYF.

This clonotype was seen only a few times. V is TRBV12-3 or TRBV12-4 and J is TRBJ1-4; tentative D call: TRBD1 (6 bases). The CDR3 runs 15 residues. The germline V and J ends were trimmed by 8 bases and 0 bases, with 13 bases remaining between them. CDR3 sequence: CASFLGGATNEKLFF. CDR3 DNA sequence: TGTGCCAGCTTCCTAGGGGGGGCAACTAATGAAAAACTGTTTTTT.

This clonotype showed up just a few times. The chain joins TRBV20-1 to TRBJ2-7; D call uncertain. Germline V lookup: CDR1 DFQATT, CDR2 SNEGSKA (reference sequence). With 5 bases removed from V and 3 bases from J, the gap between germline ends came to 11 bases. The CDR3 spans 12 residues. CDR3 region: CSARVGFYEQYF. For the CDR3, the DNA is TGCAGTGCTCGCGTCGGCTTCTACGAGCAGTACTTC.